Sequencing of this TCR beta chain was carried out in a study of identical twins. The junction had 7 bases not matched to a gene; V was cut back by 7 bases and J by 5 bases. Per germline, CDR1 MNHNS and CDR2 SASEGT. The CDR3 totals 14 residues. TCRdb independently ran MiXCR on the 5' RACE reads; one entry per CDR3 protein. The sample contains 700,000 or so distinct CDR3 sequences, 20% to 25% of which appear only once. This sample also belongs to another study, concerning T cells expressing NK-cell markers.

Material: PBMCs. This chain links TRBV6-1 with TRBJ2-5, with 10 bases aligning to TRBD2. This receptor was identified in a woman aged 18-29 years in good health. CDR3 bases: TGTGCCAGCAATCGGCTAGCGGGAGCGGAGACCCAGTACTTC. This codes for CASNRLAGAETQYF.